The present TCR beta chain was sequenced within a study of cytomegalovirus exposure and HLA in healthy donors. As for the study in general: In an early release, HLA-typed donors contributed about 80 million unique TCR sequences.

This clone was found once. The PCR was carried out with 60 Vbeta primers and 13 Jbeta primers. Libraries were prepared by immunoSEQ multiplex PCR; TCRdb keeps only in-frame clonotypes and omits some of them. The table has around 130,000 clones, roughly 75% seen once. The J segment lost 6 bases and the V segment lost 4 bases, leaving 9 bases of the junction unmatched. The germline V gene has CDR1 SNHLY and CDR2 FYNNEI. The CDR3 extends over 15 amino acids. Sequencing used PBMCs. This clonotype was sampled from a man aged 25-40 years in good health and CMV-seronegative. This chain connects TRBV2 to TRBJ2-3; TRBD2 matches 8 bases. The CDR3 nucleotides read TGTGCCAGCAGTGGGGGGCGGGGGGTTAGCGATACGCAGTATTTT. Its protein is CASSGGRGVSDTQYF.